The 21 T cell receptor beta chains below all came from one sample that was sequenced in a study of Ad26.COV2.S vaccination and SARS-CoV-2 variants. Generated by immunoSEQ multiplex PCR, the TCRdb table keeps only in-frame clones and is missing some. Of about 350,000 clones listed, around 89% are singletons. Treatment of the sample: about 20 received Ad26.COV2.S at low or high dose, single or two shots; 5 received placebo; per-sample allocation not given. Sampling was done on day 63 after the first vaccine or placebo injection. The sample was peripheral blood, taken in a trial of Ad26.COV2.S vaccine versus placebo. These receptors were collected from a person between 18 and 60 years old who received the Ad26.COV2.S COVID-19 vaccine or a placebo.

The CDR3 bases are TGTGCCAGCAGCTCGCCGGGACTAGCGGTGGGAAGGAAGGTCTCGGAGCAGTTCTTC. Its protein product is CASSSPGLAVGRKVSEQFF. The rearrangement uses TRBV5-4 and TRBJ2-1, with 11 bases matching TRBD2. Germline V lookup: CDR1 SGHNT, CDR2 YYREEE (reference sequence). J gave up 10 bases and V 3 bases, and 21 bases lay outside the gene matches. This CDR3 comprises 19 residues.

This clone was observed a handful of times. This chain uses TRBV7-9 with TRBJ2-1; maybe TRBD2 (6 bases). The V gene's germline CDR1 is SEHNR and CDR2 FQNEAQ (reference sequence). The CDR3 has 12 amino acids. V shed 5 bases and J shed 7 bases, with 9 bases lying between them. CDR3 residues: CASSAGRNEQFF. CDR3 nucleotides: TGTGCCAGCAGCGCGGGGCGGAATGAGCAGTTCTTC.

As concerns this clone: Other DNA sequences from this sample encode an identical CDR3 as well. J is TRBJ1-1 and V is TRBV7-9, with D perhaps matching TRBD1 (5 bases). This CDR3 is built from 14 residues. The V end was cut by 5 bases, the J end by 0 bases, with 10 bases between. Germline V lookup: CDR1 SEHNR, CDR2 FQNEAQ (reference sequence). CDR3 nucleotides: TGTGCCAGCAGCCTGGGGACGGTGAACACTGAAGCTTTCTTT. This sequence encodes CASSLGTVNTEAFF.

A single count supports this clone. The chain combines TRBV24-1 with TRBJ2-3; D unclear. Germline lookup yields CDR1 KGHDR and CDR2 SFDVKD. CDR3 length: 12 residues. Deletions cut 3 bases from V and 5 bases from J, with 5 bases between. The CDR3, as DNA: TGTGCCACCAGTGATAGCGTAGATACGCAGTATTTT. Its protein is CATSDSVDTQYF.

The V and J genes are TRBV4-1 and TRBJ2-7, with 8 bases that match TRBD2. This CDR3 is 15 amino acids long. Trimming cost V 0 bases and J 3 bases; bases outside gene matches: 4. Looked up from germline, CDR1 is MGHRA and CDR2 is YSYEKL. The CDR3 spells CASSQEPAGDYEQYF. The DNA for the CDR3 is TGCGCCAGCAGCCAAGAACCAGCGGGAGACTACGAGCAGTACTTC.

The gene calls are TRBV28 and TRBJ2-7; TRBD2 matches at 8 bases. V shed 4 bases and J 4 bases; nucleotides not matched to a gene: 15. The CDR3 sequence is 17 residues long. Germline CDR1 is MDHEN and CDR2 is SYDVKM. CDR3 sequence: CASSSLRAGGLLYEQYF. CDR3 DNA: TGTGCCAGCAGTTCCCTCAGGGCGGGAGGCCTTTTATACGAGCAGTACTTC.

The rearrangement links TRBV7-2 to TRBJ2-1; 13 bases match TRBD2. Looked up from germline, CDR1 is SGHTA and CDR2 is FQGNSA. V shed 5 bases and J 3 bases; nucleotides not matched to a gene: 4. CDR3 length equals 16 residues. CDR3 nucleotides: TGTGCCAGCAGCAGGGGACTAGCGGGAAACTACAATGAGCAGTTCTTC. It translates to CASSRGLAGNYNEQFF.

The chain couples TRBV6-2 or TRBV6-3 to TRBJ2-1; 7 nucleotides match TRBD1. The CDR3 is 17 amino acids. Looked up from germline, CDR1 is MNHEY and CDR2 is SVGEGT. J lost 2 bases, V lost 4 bases, and 11 bases had no gene match. The CDR3 sequence is CASSSPRTGSPYNEQFF. CDR3 DNA sequence: TGTGCCAGCAGTTCCCCCCGGACAGGAAGCCCCTACAATGAGCAGTTCTTC.

V gene TRBV3-1 (or the pseudogene TRBV3-2) combines with J gene TRBJ1-2, with unresolved D. Trimming took off 8 bases at V and 5 bases at J, with 15 bases between the two ends. Germline-derived CDR1 and CDR2 are LGHDT and YNNKEL (reference sequence). The CDR3 is 13 residues long. CDR3 in amino acids: CASSPGLLYGYTF. Here the CDR3 DNA reads TGTGCCAGCTCCCCGGGTCTCTTATATGGCTACACCTTC.

V gene TRBV6-5 combines with J gene TRBJ1-2; tentative D call: TRBD1 (5 bases). The CDR3 is made up of 15 amino acids. V lost 6 bases to trimming and J lost 4 bases, with 18 bases between them. CDR1 and CDR2 from the germline V gene are MNHEY and SVGAGI. The DNA for the CDR3 is TGTGCCAGCAGCAACGCCGGGACGGCTGTCTATGGCTACACCTTC. This translates into CASSNAGTAVYGYTF.

This clone appeared once. The chain couples TRBV7-2 to TRBJ1-3; TRBD1 might be the D (5 bases). The V end was cut by 1 base, the J end by 0 bases, with 10 bases between. The CDR3 covers 16 residues. The V gene's germline CDR1 is SGHTA and CDR2 FQGNSA. The CDR3 is CASSLGGLNSGNTIYF. The CDR3, as DNA: TGTGCCAGCAGCTTAGGGGGCCTGAACTCTGGAAACACCATATATTTT.

The rearrangement uses TRBV29-1 and TRBJ2-2; D might be TRBD2 (5 bases). CDR3 size: 12 residues. The V end lost 3 bases, the J end lost 6 bases, and 8 bases lay between the germline ends. Germline values: CDR1 SQVTM, CDR2 ANQGSEA. The CDR3 DNA sequence: TGCAGCGTTGACGGGGTGTCCGGGGAGCTGTTTTTT. This encodes CSVDGVSGELFF.

The chain is built from TRBV4-3 and TRBJ2-7; 10 positions match TRBD1. The V gene's germline CDR1 is LGHNA and CDR2 YSLEER. J gave up 3 bases and V 4 bases, and 3 bases lay outside the gene matches. The CDR3 is 14 amino acids. The CDR3 is CASSPGTGDYEQYF. The CDR3 DNA reads TGCGCCAGCAGCCCCGGGACAGGGGACTACGAGCAGTACTTC.

The rearrangement links TRBV5-4 to TRBJ2-7; TRBD2 matches 11 bases. After removal of 1 base from V and 2 bases from J, the junction contained 5 bases not matched to a gene. This CDR3 spans 16 amino acids. Looked up from germline, CDR1 is SGHNT and CDR2 is YYREEE (reference sequence). The CDR3 nucleotides read TGTGCCAGCAGCTTGCTGCCTAGCGGGAGGCCCTACGAGCAGTACTTC. Its protein product is CASSLLPSGRPYEQYF.

This chain connects TRBV10-2 to TRBJ2-1; TRBD2 matches at 10 bases. The germline V gene has CDR1 WSHSY and CDR2 SAAADI. The CDR3 runs 14 residues. V lost 5 bases, J lost 5 bases, and 3 bases stayed unmatched. CDR3 bases: TGCGCCAGCAGTCTAGCGGGAGCCAACAATGAGCAGTTCTTC. Protein sequence: CASSLAGANNEQFF.

This clone appeared once. The gene calls are TRBV7-9 and TRBJ1-2; a possible D gene is TRBD1 (6 bases). CDR1 and CDR2 from the germline V gene are SEHNR and FQNEAQ (reference sequence). V was cut by 0 bases and J by 1 base, with 12 bases left in between. The CDR3 length is 16 residues. CDR3 protein: CASSLALTGNNYGYTF. The CDR3, as DNA: TGTGCCAGCAGCTTAGCTCTTACAGGGAATAACTATGGCTACACCTTC.

The chain links TRBV27 to TRBJ2-2; a weak D match, TRBD1 (5 bases). With 0 bases removed from V and 4 bases from J, the gap between germline ends came to 9 bases. The CDR3 extends over 15 amino acids. Germline V gene sequence: CDR1 MNHEY, CDR2 SMNVEV (reference sequence). The CDR3 DNA reads TGTGCCAGCAGTTTATCAGGGGTAGTCACCGGGGAGCTGTTTTTT. Translated: CASSLSGVVTGELFF.

The chain links TRBV5-1 to TRBJ1-2; D gene ambiguous. V shed 4 bases and J shed 8 bases, with 9 bases lying between them. Germline V gives CDR1 SGHRS, CDR2 YFSETQ. The CDR3 is made up of 11 amino acids. The CDR3 sequence is CASSPGDGYTF. CDR3 nucleotides: TGCGCCAGCAGCCCCGGAGACGGCTACACCTTC.

The V gene is TRBV11-2, the J gene TRBJ2-2; D perhaps matches TRBD1 (6 bases). The V end was cut by 5 bases, the J end by 5 bases, with 18 bases between. Germline V gene data show CDR1 as SGHAT and CDR2 as FQNNGV. This CDR3 is 16 amino acids long. The CDR3 DNA is TGTGCCAGCAGCCCAGTCGCAGGGGTGAGAACCGGGGAGCTGTTTTTT. This encodes CASSPVAGVRTGELFF.

The CDR3 DNA sequence: TGTGCCAGCAGCGAACAGGGGGGCAATCAGCCCCAGCATTTT. Its protein is CASSEQGGNQPQHF. The V gene is TRBV9, the J gene TRBJ1-5; 8 bases align to TRBD1. V gave up 3 bases and J gave up 2 bases; unmatched junction bases: 1. In germline, CDR1 is SGDLS, CDR2 YYNGEE. The CDR3 is made up of 14 amino acids.

A single count supports this clone. The junction differs from germline at one of its ends, possibly a read error. V is TRBV5-1 and J is TRBJ2-7; D tentatively reads TRBD1 or TRBD2 (7 bases each). CDR1 SGHRS and CDR2 YFSETQ come from the germline V gene. CDR3 length: 14 residues. The CDR3 DNA sequence: TGCGCCAGCAGCTTGGGGGGAGGGGGCGACCAGGGTGACTTC. Protein product: CASSLGGGGDQGDF.